This section outlines one TCR beta chain sequence together with its context. The antigen remains undetermined. The sample originates from a study of early T cells in non-severe SARS-CoV-2 infection. Looking at the study overall: Sequenced material consisted of bulk RNA (from unsorted whole blood), and chains were unpaired. Broader study findings: Database matching using VDJdb favored anti-spike CD8 responses, with private and CD4 specificities left missing.

The germline V gene encodes CDR1 SNHLY and CDR2 FYNNEI. This CDR3 spans 13 amino acids. Trimming took off 4 bases at V and 1 base at J, with 7 bases between the two ends. The TCR library protocol attached unique molecular identifiers to the individual cDNA molecules. From the 5' RACE reads, TCRdb called clonotypes with MiXCR, one entry per CDR3 protein. Among more than 95,000 distinct CDR3 sequences listed, 15% were seen once. The chain employs TRBV2 and TRBJ2-5; either TRBD1 or TRBD2 may supply D (5 bases each). This receptor was identified in an adult who was a healthcare worker with PCR-confirmed SARS-CoV-2 infection or an uninfected control (not recorded which). Material: whole blood. The CDR3 protein is CASSGDLQETQYF. CDR3 bases: TGTGCCAGCAGTGGGGACCTCCAAGAGACCCAGTACTTC.